This section outlines one T cell receptor beta chain sequence together with its context. Per the authors' pipeline: Estimation of nucleated cell counts relied on the amplification of reference gene primers. Measured with immunoSEQ multiplex PCR; TCRdb has only the in-frame clones, and not every one. For V, J and clone size, that table is used; D and trimming come from the DNA. The sample consists of approximately 390,000 clones, roughly 90% of them appearing once. The data derive from a study of blood T cell repertoires in COVID-19. Study summary: Acute and convalescent COVID-19 samples came from the United States, Italy and Spain. PBMCs, B-cell-depleted T cells, or T cells were the source of the cDNA or gDNA that made up the material.

The CDR3 totals 16 residues. Germline trimming cut 0 bases from V and 4 bases from J; bases unmatched to any gene: 8. In germline, CDR1 is MNHEY, CDR2 SVGAGI. The sample taken for sequencing was PBMCs or T cells enriched from blood (not recorded which). This receptor was taken from a middle-aged woman with acute COVID-19. The genes are TRBV6-5 and TRBJ1-2, with 7 bases fitting TRBD1. The CDR3 loop reads CASSYSAGGPLYGYTF. The CDR3, as DNA: TGTGCCAGCAGTTACTCGGCAGGGGGTCCACTCTATGGCTACACCTTC.